These 2 T cell receptor beta chains share one sample of origin, sequenced in a study of blood T cell repertoires in COVID-19. Clones were sequenced by immunoSEQ multiplex PCR, and TCRdb holds only the in-frame ones, with some missing. The sample has about 140,000 clones, over 75% seen once. The sample comprised peripheral blood. These receptors all come from a human donor in a cohort sampled during active COVID-19.

The chain uses TRBV5-8 and TRBJ1-5; possible D gene TRBD1, 6 bases. The CDR3 runs to 13 residues. CDR1 and CDR2 from the germline V gene are SGHTS and YDEGEE. V lost 0 bases to trimming and J lost 6 bases, with 7 bases between them. CDR3 region: CASSLARGQPQHF. CDR3 in DNA: TGTGCCAGCAGCTTGGCCAGGGGTCAGCCCCAGCATTTT.

V is TRBV19 and J is TRBJ2-1; TRBD2 agrees at 9 bases. Germline values: CDR1 LNHDA, CDR2 SQIVND (reference sequence). The length of the CDR3 is 15 residues. The ends lost 5 bases at V and 8 bases at J; junction bases unmatched: 10. The CDR3 DNA is TGTGCCAGTAGTCCCTCCAGCGGGGGGATATATGAGCAGTTCTTC. Protein: CASSPSSGGIYEQFF.